This T cell receptor beta chain was obtained from a study of shared clonotypes between healthy human individuals. Method: immunoSEQ multiplex PCR; TCRdb's copy keeps in-frame clones and lacks some. Of just over 2,000,000 clones in the sample, about 95% were seen once. V lost 5 bases and J lost 3; bases outside the gene matches: 3. This CDR3 contains 13 residues. Germline V lookup: CDR1 MNHNS, CDR2 SASEGT. CD8 cells regarded as naive lacked CD45RO, were positively chosen for CCR7, and omitted terminally differentiated effector memory CD45RA+ cells. This receptor was taken from a man between 18 and 29 years old in good health. Input material: naive CD8+ T cells sorted from blood. The chain is built from TRBV6-1 and TRBJ2-7, with 8 bases lining up with TRBD1. CDR3 coding DNA: TGTGCCAGCAGTTGGACAGGGAACTACGAGCAGTACTTC. Translating it yields CASSWTGNYEQYF.